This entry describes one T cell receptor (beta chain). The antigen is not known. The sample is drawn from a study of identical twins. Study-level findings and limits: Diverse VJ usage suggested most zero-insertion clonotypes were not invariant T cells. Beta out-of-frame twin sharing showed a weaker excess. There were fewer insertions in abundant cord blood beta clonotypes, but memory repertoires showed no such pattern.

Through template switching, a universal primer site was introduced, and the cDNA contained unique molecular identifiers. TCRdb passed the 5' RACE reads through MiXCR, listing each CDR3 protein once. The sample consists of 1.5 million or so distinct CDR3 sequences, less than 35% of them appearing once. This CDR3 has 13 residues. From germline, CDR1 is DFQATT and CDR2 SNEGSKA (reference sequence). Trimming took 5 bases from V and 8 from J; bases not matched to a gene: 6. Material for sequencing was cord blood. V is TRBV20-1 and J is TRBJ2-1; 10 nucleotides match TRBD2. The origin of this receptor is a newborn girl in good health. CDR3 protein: CSAERGGFHEQFF. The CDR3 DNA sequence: TGCAGTGCTGAGCGGGGGGGTTTCCATGAGCAGTTCTTC.